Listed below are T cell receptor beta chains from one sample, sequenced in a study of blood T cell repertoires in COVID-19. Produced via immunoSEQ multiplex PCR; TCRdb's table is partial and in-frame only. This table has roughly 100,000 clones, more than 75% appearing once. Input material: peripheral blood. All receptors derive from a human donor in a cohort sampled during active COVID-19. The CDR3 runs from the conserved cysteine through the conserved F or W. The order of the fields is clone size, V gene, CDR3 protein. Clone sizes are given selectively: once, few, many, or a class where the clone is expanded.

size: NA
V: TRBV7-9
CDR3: CASSLGTGVYSGANVLTF

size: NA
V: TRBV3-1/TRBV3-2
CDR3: CASSLRTGTEAFF

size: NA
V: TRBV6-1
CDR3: CASSEEPDTQYF

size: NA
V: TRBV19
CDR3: CASSIRSNSNQPQHF

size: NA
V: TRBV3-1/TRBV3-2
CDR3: CASSLLGSTDTQYF

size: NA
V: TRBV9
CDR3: CASSLGGQGALEQYF

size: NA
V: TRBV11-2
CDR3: CASSLGPDYEQYF

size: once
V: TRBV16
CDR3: CASSQYASREQYF

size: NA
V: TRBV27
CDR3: CASSDRVGTGELFF

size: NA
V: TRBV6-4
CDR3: CASSGLTGEDSVSYNSPLHF

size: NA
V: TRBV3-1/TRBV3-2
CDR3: CASSPRGTSGGRSGANVLTF

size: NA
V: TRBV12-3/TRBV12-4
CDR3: CASSPSPAHEQYF

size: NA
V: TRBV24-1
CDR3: CATSDSGGSGQPQHF

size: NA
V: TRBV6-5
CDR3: CASGGLSSGANVLTF

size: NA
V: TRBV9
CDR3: CASSVSSGGSNEQFF

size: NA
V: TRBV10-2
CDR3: CASSDQGITEAFF

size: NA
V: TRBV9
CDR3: CASSAGTSGNNEQFF

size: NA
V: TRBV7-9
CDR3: CASSTDRGLGVEQYF

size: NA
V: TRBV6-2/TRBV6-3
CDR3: CASSTGTGAGETQYF

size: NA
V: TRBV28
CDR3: CASTQNTIYF

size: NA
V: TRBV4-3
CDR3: CASSQQLAGGQETQYF

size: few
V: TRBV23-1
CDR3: CASSHAGTRRLCGGYEQFF

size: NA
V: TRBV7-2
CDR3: CASSLDHIQGLGYTF

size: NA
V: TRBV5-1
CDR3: CASSFDRQGSGELFF

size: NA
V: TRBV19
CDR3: CASSIATQDTQYF

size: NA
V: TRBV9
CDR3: CASTRLDGELFF

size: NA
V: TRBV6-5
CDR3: CASSLEQGRDGYTF

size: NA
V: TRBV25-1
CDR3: CASSHYGGLNEKLFF

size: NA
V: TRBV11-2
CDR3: CASRLAGGGETQYF

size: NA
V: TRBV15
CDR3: CATSILSDTQYF